This entry lists 5 T cell receptor beta chains sequenced from one sample in a study of blood T cell repertoires in COVID-19. Using immunoSEQ multiplex PCR, the repertoire was profiled, and TCRdb retains in-frame clones only, with some absent. The sample lists about 180,000 clones; 80% were seen once. What was sequenced was peripheral blood. These receptors all come from a man between 65 and 85 years old with active or convalescent COVID-19.

In its sample, this clone was seen once. The V call is TRBV7-2, the J call TRBJ2-6, with 9 bases matching TRBD1. CDR1 is SGHTA, CDR2 FQGNSA, per germline. The V and J ends lost 5 bases and 2 bases, in that order; junction bases with no gene match: 13. The CDR3 length is 19 residues. CDR3 nucleotide sequence: TGTGCCAGCAGCCTGCCCCTCCGGGACAGGGCCACTGGGGCCAACGTCCTGACTTTC. Amino acid sequence: CASSLPLRDRATGANVLTF.

This clone was observed a handful of times. The chain employs TRBV10-3 and TRBJ1-1; 7 bases are shared with TRBD1. CDR1 is ENHRY and CDR2 is SYGVKD in the germline V gene. The CDR3 totals 14 residues. V shed 4 bases, J shed 3 bases, and the junction held 5 bases outside the gene matches. CDR3 sequence: CAISVRGRDTEAFF. The CDR3 nucleotides are TGTGCCATCAGTGTTAGGGGGCGGGACACTGAAGCTTTCTTT.

This clone was detected only a few times. In nucleotides, the CDR3 is TGTGCCAGCAGCCAAGGGCGGGAAGAGACCCAGTACTTC. The encoded protein is CASSQGREETQYF. The gene calls are TRBV3-1 (or the pseudogene TRBV3-2) and TRBJ2-5; D may be TRBD2 (5 bases). CDR1 and CDR2 (germline): LGHDT, YNNKEL (reference sequence). There are 13 residues in the CDR3. V lost 1 base to trimming and J lost 3 bases, with 6 bases between them.

The chain's CDR3 is CASSLGDSLNYGYTF. The DNA of the CDR3 is TGTGCCAGCAGCTTGGGGGACAGTCTTAACTATGGCTACACCTTC. V gene TRBV5-5 combines with J gene TRBJ1-2, with TRBD1 matching over 7 bases. With 0 bases clipped from V and 1 base from J, the junction kept 3 bases outside the gene matches. Germline assignment: CDR1 SGHKS and CDR2 YYEKEE (reference sequence). The CDR3 covers 15 residues.

V and J are TRBV4-1 and TRBJ2-1; D is unclear. Germline assignment: CDR1 MGHRA and CDR2 YSYEKL. The CDR3 contains 17 residues. Between the trimmed V and J ends, which lost 0 bases and 2 bases, there was a span of 14 bases. The chain's CDR3 is CASSQDYVRVTYNEQFF. The CDR3 coding sequence is TGCGCCAGCAGCCAAGACTATGTACGGGTAACCTACAATGAGCAGTTCTTC.